The 22 T cell receptor beta chains given below trace back to one sample, sequenced in a study of spatial heterogeneity in lung cancer. Time point reported: sample taken at primary tumor resection. Each CDR3 protein is one row after TCRdb ran MiXCR on the 5' RACE reads. The sample contains about 7,000 distinct CDR3 sequences, around 8.6% of which appear only once. Sequencing was performed on PBMCs, taken at surgery. The receptors derive from a male donor with early-stage non-small cell lung cancer.

This clonotype was detected ten times or more. The chain links TRBV5-5 to TRBJ2-4, with 14 bases lining up with TRBD2. Looked up from germline, CDR1 is SGHKS and CDR2 is YYEKEE (reference sequence). The CDR3 is made up of 21 amino acids. V lost 0 bases, J lost 1 base, and 12 bases stayed unmatched. CDR3 DNA sequence: TGTGCCAGCAGCTTGGCCCCGGGACTAGCGGGAGATCGCACGGCCAAAAACATTCAGTACTTC. Translation: CASSLAPGLAGDRTAKNIQYF.

This clonotype was found many times. V usage is TRBV6-6 and J usage is TRBJ2-5; a weak D match, TRBD1 (5 bases). The CDR3 consists of 12 residues. Trimming left V 5 bases short and J 2 bases short, with 6 bases between. In germline, CDR1 is MNHNY, CDR2 SVGAGI (reference sequence). CDR3 nucleotides: TGTGCCAGCAGTCCAGGGCAAGAGACCCAGTACTTC. Residues: CASSPGQETQYF.

This clonotype was counted between two and nine times. The chain uses TRBV5-1 and TRBJ2-3; no reliable D call. The CDR3 is 14 amino acids. In germline, CDR1 is SGHRS, CDR2 YFSETQ. V dropped 0 bases and J dropped 7 bases, with 12 bases sitting between them. The CDR3 loop reads CASSLADLRNTQYF. Written as DNA, the CDR3 is TGCGCCAGCAGCTTGGCCGACCTCCGGAATACGCAGTATTTT.

This clonotype was counted many times. This chain connects TRBV6-2 or TRBV6-3 to TRBJ2-1, with 7 bases identical to TRBD2. Germline lookup yields CDR1 MNHEY and CDR2 SVGEGT. Unmatched junction bases numbered 8, after V lost 0 bases and J lost 3 bases. The CDR3 length is 17 residues. CDR3 nucleotide sequence: TGTGCCAGCAGTTACTCCCCCCCGCGGGGGATCTACAATGAGCAGTTCTTC. It encodes CASSYSPPRGIYNEQFF.

This chain joins TRBV12-3 or TRBV12-4 and TRBJ2-3; D not certain. This CDR3 comprises 13 residues. The V and J ends lost 5 bases and 1 base respectively, with 7 bases between them. The CDR3 region has the DNA TGTGCCAGCAGTACGGCGGGCACAGATACGCAGTATTTT. Translation: CASSTAGTDTQYF.

This clonotype was recorded many times. The V and J genes are TRBV4-1 and TRBJ2-5, with TRBD2 matching over 7 bases. CDR1 and CDR2 (germline): MGHRA, YSYEKL. Trimming took 0 bases from V and 14 from J; bases not matched to a gene: 12. This CDR3 comprises 14 residues. The CDR3 here is CASSQDGASGYRYF. CDR3 nucleotides: TGCGCCAGCAGCCAAGATGGGGCTAGCGGTTACCGATACTTC.

This clonotype was counted many times. The chain joins TRBV20-1 to TRBJ2-3; no definite D call. V lost 5 bases and J 6 bases, leaving 15 bases between the germline ends. The V gene's germline CDR1 is DFQATT and CDR2 SNEGSKA (reference sequence). This CDR3 is 13 amino acids long. The CDR3 sequence is CSADESAPDTQYF. Here the CDR3 DNA reads TGCAGTGCTGATGAGAGCGCGCCGGATACGCAGTATTTT.

This clonotype occurred many times. The CDR3 DNA follows: TGTGCCAGCAGTGACCCTACTATTAATAGCGGGATTAGGGATGAGCAGTTCTTC. Translated: CASSDPTINSGIRDEQFF. This sequence joins TRBV6-1 and TRBJ2-1; 8 nucleotides agree with TRBD2. This CDR3 has 18 amino acids. Trimming removed 3 bases from V and 8 bases from J; junction bases left unmatched: 18. In germline, CDR1 is MNHNS, CDR2 SASEGT.

Ten or more counts support this clonotype. The V call is TRBV29-1, the J call TRBJ1-1; no clear D gene. The germline gives CDR1 SQVTM, CDR2 ANQGSEA. The CDR3 spans 12 residues. V was trimmed by 4 bases and J by 0 bases, leaving 6 bases between them. The CDR3 protein is CSVGEMNTEAFF. The CDR3 nucleotides are TGCAGCGTTGGGGAGATGAACACTGAAGCTTTCTTT. Full variable domain (outside the CDR3, taken from reference TRBV29-1 and TRBJ1-1): SAVISQKPSRDICQRGTSLTIQCQVDSQVTMMFWYRQQPGQSLTLIATANQGSEATYESGFVIDKFPISRPNLTFSTLTVSNMSPEDSSIYLCSVGEMNTEAFFGQGTRLTVV.

There are many counts of this clonotype. V gene TRBV12-3 or TRBV12-4 combines with J gene TRBJ1-5; D may be TRBD1 (5 bases). The ends were cut back, 5 bases at V and 0 bases at J, with 11 bases in the middle. This CDR3 spans 15 amino acids. The CDR3 is CASSRGGYSNQPQHF. The CDR3 DNA reads as TGTGCCAGCAGTCGCGGGGGGTATAGCAATCAGCCCCAGCATTTT.

This clonotype is categorized as medium-sized. V is TRBV2 and J is TRBJ1-5, with 11 bases that match TRBD1. Germline V gene lookup returns CDR1 SNHLY and CDR2 FYNNEI. The CDR3 runs to 15 residues. V gave up 6 bases and J gave up 5 bases; unmatched junction bases: 6. The chain's CDR3 is CASRDGTGGYQPQHF. In DNA form, the CDR3 reads TGTGCCAGCAGGGACGGGACAGGGGGTTATCAGCCCCAGCATTTT.

This clonotype has ten or more counts. The V call is TRBV24-1, the J call TRBJ1-2, with 9 bases fitting TRBD1. This CDR3 is 19 amino acids long. V lost 9 bases to trimming and J lost 0 bases; unmatched junction nucleotides: 19. CDR1 and CDR2 (germline): KGHDR, SFDVKD. The CDR3 loop reads CATRAGTGQGRIANYGYTF. CDR3 coding DNA: TGTGCCACCCGGGCCGGGACGGGACAGGGAAGGATAGCTAACTATGGCTACACCTTC.

This clonotype came up many times. The chain couples TRBV7-9 to TRBJ1-1, with D possibly being TRBD1 (5 bases). The V end lost 7 bases, the J end lost 3 bases, and 12 bases lay between the germline ends. Germline CDR1 and CDR2: SEHNR and FQNEAQ (reference sequence). This CDR3 region has 13 residues. The CDR3 here is CASMRVGDTEAFF. CDR3 nucleotides: TGTGCCAGCATGAGAGTGGGGGACACTGAAGCTTTCTTT.

The genes are TRBV3-1 and TRBJ1-2, with unresolved D. Germline V CDR1 and CDR2: LGHDT, YNNKEL (reference sequence). Trimming took off 0 bases at V and 4 bases at J, with 9 bases between the two ends. CDR3 length: 14 amino acids. The CDR3 coding sequence is TGTGCCAGCAGCCAAGATCGGAACTCCTATGGCTACACCTTC. Its protein product is CASSQDRNSYGYTF.

This chain links TRBV7-6 with TRBJ2-1, with TRBD2 matching 11 bases. This CDR3 is 17 amino acids long. Trimming removed 5 bases from V and 8 bases from J; junction bases left unmatched: 14. Germline V gene data show CDR1 as SGHVS and CDR2 as FNYEAQ. CDR3 sequence (DNA): TGTGCCAGCAGCCCCTCGGGTAGCGGGAGGGTAAACTATGAGCAGTTCTTC. Translating it yields CASSPSGSGRVNYEQFF.

This clonotype was found many times. The genes are TRBV29-1 and TRBJ1-5; TRBD1 matches 7 bases. CDR3 length equals 13 residues. The germline CDR1 and CDR2 sequences are SQVTM and ANQGSEA. The V segment lost 5 bases and the J segment 0 bases; nucleotides outside the gene matches: 1. DNA for the CDR3: TGCAGCGTTTCAGGGGGTAGCAATCAGCCCCAGCATTTT. Its translation is CSVSGGSNQPQHF.

This clonotype was seen ten or more times. The rearrangement joins TRBV7-8 to TRBJ1-2, with D possibly matching TRBD1 (5 bases). The CDR3 extends over 12 amino acids. With 6 bases removed from V and 7 bases from J, the gap between germline ends came to 12 bases. In germline, CDR1 is SGHVS, CDR2 FQNEAQ. The CDR3 reads CASSEQEGGYTF. The CDR3 coding sequence is TGTGCCAGCAGTGAACAGGAGGGTGGCTACACCTTC.

There are many counts of this clonotype. This chain uses TRBV4-3 with TRBJ1-2; a weak D match, TRBD1 (6 bases). This CDR3 comprises 15 residues. V lost 0 bases to trimming and J lost 2 bases, with 10 bases between them. Looked up from germline, CDR1 is LGHNA and CDR2 is YSLEER. DNA for the CDR3: TGCGCCAGCAGCCAAGACGGTACAGGGAACTATGGCTACACCTTC. The encoded protein is CASSQDGTGNYGYTF.

The rearrangement uses TRBV29-1 and TRBJ2-1; 9 nucleotides align to TRBD1. Per germline, CDR1 SQVTM and CDR2 ANQGSEA. The CDR3 loop spans 18 amino acids. The V and J ends lost 6 bases and 1 base, in that order; junction bases with no gene match: 16. DNA of the CDR3: TGCAGCGTAGCTAAGTTGGTCTCCGGGACAGGGTCCTACAATGAGCAGTTCTTC. Protein: CSVAKLVSGTGSYNEQFF.

This clonotype was seen many times. The rearrangement joins TRBV27 to TRBJ1-2; D unclear. The CDR3 sequence is 14 residues long. V was shortened by 0 bases and J by 4 bases, with 9 bases between the two germline ends. The germline gives CDR1 MNHEY, CDR2 SMNVEV (reference sequence). The chain's CDR3 is CASSLSGSGYGYTF. CDR3 bases: TGTGCCAGCAGTTTATCAGGGTCGGGCTATGGCTACACCTTC.

This clonotype was detected ten times or more. The CDR3 DNA sequence: TGTGCCAGCAGTTATTCCGGCAGCAATCAGCCCCAGCATTTT. Amino acid sequence: CASSYSGSNQPQHF. The J gene is TRBJ1-5, the V gene TRBV6-6; D is unresolved. The CDR3 is 14 residues long. The V gene's germline CDR1 is MNHNY and CDR2 SVGAGI (reference sequence). With 3 bases removed from V and 1 base from J, the gap between germline ends came to 7 bases.

This clonotype was found many times. The chain employs TRBV2 and TRBJ1-4; 9 bases map to TRBD1. CDR3 length: 16 amino acids. J was trimmed by 6 bases and V by 4 bases; bases with no gene match: 9. CDR1 is SNHLY and CDR2 is FYNNEI in the germline V gene. CDR3 bases: TGTGCCAGCAGTGTCCCGGGACAGGGAGGGGATGAAAAACTGTTTTTT. Its protein product is CASSVPGQGGDEKLFF. Looking up the rest from reference TRBV2 and TRBJ1-4 gives the full variable domain: EPEVTQTPSHQVTQMGQEVILRCVPISNHLYFYWYRQILGQKVEFLVSFYNNEISEKSEIFDDQFSVERPDGSNFTLKIRSTKLEDSAMYFCASSVPGQGGDEKLFFGSGTQLSVL.